The source of this TCR beta chain is a study of shared clonotypes between healthy human individuals (dated by TCRdb to the early 2020s). Regarding the study in general: The cohort comprised two women and a few men aged 18 to 49 years. The study deeply sequenced blood TCR repertoires of about 5 healthy adults to estimate repertoire size and the extent of clonotype sharing between individuals. To increase sequencing depth and limit assay-specific biases, TCR repertoire library preparation and sequencing were carried out by different laboratories using diverse techniques. Per donor, three plates each were used for CD4 naive and CD4 memory, two for CD8 naive, and one for CD8 memory. Per donor, leukapheresis produced somewhere between about 0.94 and 9 billion PBMCs.

Study-level results and caveats: Compared with non-shared clonotypes, the clonotypes found in all four sorted-subset donors had higher generation probabilities. Sampling was restricted to blood, and TCR repertoires in tissue are likely to differ from TCR repertoires in blood. Larger estimated clonotype richness was generally found for naive subsets than for memory subsets. Pairwise subsampling led to the expectation that sequencing depth would affect the degree of clonotype sharing among donors. Because the study included only a small number of donors, the genetic and exposure-history diversity represented was limited. Sharing across a handful of donors was observed for roughly 5% of naive CD4, 3% to 3.5% of naive CD8, 2% to 2.5% of memory CD4, and around 0.44% of memory CD8 clonotypes. Rarefaction of sorted-subset datasets indicated incomplete sequencing despite the large sequencing depth.

A note on this clone: Its cognate antigen has yet to be identified. The record has no base qualities; no much larger clone is one base away.

The CDR3 holds 16 amino acids from the cysteine to the phenylalanine. Only the CDR3 region is kept as DNA, spanning 48 bases read in frame from base 1. From V the trimming removes 3 bases and from J it removes 4 bases, while the gene matches leave 10 bases of the junction unaccounted for. The germline V gene yields SGDLS for CDR1 and YYNGEE for CDR2. Using the deep immunoSEQ assay, multiplex PCR amplified TCR CDR3 regions from genomic DNA. For each cell subset, the extracted genomic DNA was distributed evenly across all wells of several immunoSEQ 96-well plates, and each plate served as one replicate. Each replicate PCR for sorted subsets received about 220 ng genomic DNA, equal to roughly 33,000 T cell genomes. The purified libraries were quantified using a Qubit 3.0 fluorometer, sized with a Bioanalyzer 2100, and then quantified again using the KAPA Library Quantification kit. Every immunoSEQ 96-well plate was sequenced on a separate single-read 150-cycle Illumina NextSeq 550 flow cell. Concerning the study's data processing: Because the immunoSEQ output included only junctional sequences and no quality scores, the filtering could not be the same as the filtering used for full-length reads. Sequences were annotated with PyIR, a Python wrapper for IgBLAST v1.9, using IMGT germline references to assign V/J genes and CDR3. Any read was removed if the V/J assignment was weak (E-value above 1e-6), the CDR3 was missing, or the read contained stop codons, out-of-frame junctions, or ambiguous translated residues. V3J clonotypes were defined as sequences sharing an identical inferred V gene, J gene, and CDR3 amino acid sequence. Percentage overlap between repertoires was computed as shared unique clonotypes divided by the size of the smaller repertoire. Repertoire richness was assessed with RTK rarefaction, the Chao1 estimator, and Recon v2.1 estimates of unobserved clonotypes. For all TCRbeta clonotypes obtained by the gDNA method from a few donors, generation probabilities were computed with OLGA. As stored in TCRdb, this immuneACCESS dataset retains in-frame rearrangements with V and J assigned. A fraction of the clones does not appear; measured against another copy, unresolved V genes explain less than half of the discrepancy, and the remainder lacks a known reason. V and J calls and clone size follow that table, whereas D and trimming were derived from the DNA. This sample lists about 640,000 clones; more than 70% were detected once. Of the sample, about 2% is held by the ten largest clones.

Donors were healthy HIV-negative adults with no recently reported acute infections or vaccinations. Every donor was a Caucasian adult living in Nashville, Tennessee, USA. CD4+ T cells were enriched by magnetic negative selection, after which naive cells were positively selected on CD45RA and the negative fraction was taken as the memory subset. Blood was obtained by leukapheresis, after which PBMCs were separated by Ficoll-Histopaque density gradient centrifugation and cryopreserved in liquid nitrogen vapor phase. Purity and quantity of every magnetically sorted T cell population were checked by analytical flow cytometry. From each sorted fraction, genomic DNA was isolated and quantified by UV absorbance on a Nanodrop 2000c.

The rearrangement combines TRBV9 with TRBJ2-7, with 10 central nucleotides matching TRBD2. Sequenced input: memory CD4+ T cells sorted from blood. The cell subset or site label, read with the paper, signifies: CD45RA-negative fraction. The clonotype comes from a woman aged 25 to 39 in good health. This receptor carries the CDR3 CASSAQAGGPSYEQYF. At the DNA level, the sequence is TGTGCCAGCAGCGCCCAAGCGGGAGGGCCTTCATACGAGCAGTACTTC. With all but the CDR3 taken from the reference TRBV9 and TRBJ2-7 genes, the full variable domain is: DSGVTQTPKHLITATGQRVTLRCSPRSGDLSVYWYQQSLDQGLQFLIQYYNGEERAKGNILERFSAQQFPDLHSELNLSSLELGDSALYFCASSAQAGGPSYEQYFGPGTRLTVT.